A single sample is the source of the 5 T cell receptor beta chains below, sequenced in a study of cytomegalovirus exposure and HLA in healthy donors (dated by TCRdb to between 2016 and 2019). Library method: the immunoSEQ multiplex PCR assay. TCRdb mirrors the immuneACCESS table, restricted to in-frame sequences. Some clones are absent from its copies; in checked studies, under half trace to an unresolved V gene, and the reason for the others is unknown. The sample table records approximately 54,000 clones; roughly nine tenths of these occur just once. Together, the top ten hold approximately 8.1% of the sample. Sequencing was performed on PBMCs. These receptors originate from a woman under 30 in good health and CMV-seropositive.

This clone was counted only a few times. The chain has TRBV6-1 and TRBJ1-6; 7 bases match TRBD1. The ends lost 8 bases at V and 13 bases at J; junction bases unmatched: 8. CDR3 length equals 12 residues. CDR1 is MNHNS, CDR2 SASEGT, per germline. In nucleotides, the CDR3 is TGTGCCAGCTGGCAGGGGGGCTCTCCCCTCCACTTT. Translated: CASWQGGSPLHF.

The chain carries TRBV10-3 and TRBJ2-1; weak D call: TRBD2 (6 bases). Trimming removed 6 bases at V and 7 bases at J, with 16 bases between. Germline loops: CDR1 ENHRY, CDR2 SYGVKD. This CDR3 contains 14 residues. The CDR3 nucleotides are TGTGCCATCAGGGAGACTAGTCACGGTAATGAGCAGTTCTTC. Its protein is CAIRETSHGNEQFF.

The chain couples TRBV6-5 to TRBJ2-7; D perhaps matches TRBD1 (5 bases). The CDR3 sequence is 15 residues long. The V end lost 4 bases, the J end lost 2 bases, and 15 bases lay between the germline ends. The germline gives CDR1 MNHEY, CDR2 SVGAGI. The CDR3 region has the DNA TGTGCCAGCAGTTCAACAGGTCTAGGTCCCTACGAGCAGTACTTC. Protein sequence: CASSSTGLGPYEQYF.

The CDR3 DNA follows: TGTGCCATCAGTGAGTCAGGGAGTTGGGACACTGAAGCTTTCTTT. This sequence encodes CAISESGSWDTEAFF. The V gene is TRBV10-3, the J gene TRBJ1-1; D unclear. Germline-derived CDR1 and CDR2 are ENHRY and SYGVKD. The CDR3 has 15 residues. V lost 0 bases and J 3 bases, leaving 11 bases between the germline ends.

This clone appeared a single time. The chain has TRBV11-2 and TRBJ2-7; 10 positions match TRBD1. The CDR3 totals 16 residues. V gave up 7 bases and J gave up 8 bases; unmatched junction bases: 17. The germline gives CDR1 SGHAT, CDR2 FQNNGV. CDR3 DNA sequence: TGTGCCAGCACCCCCCCTCCCGGGACAGGGGATCCCAAGCAGTACTTC. This codes for CASTPPPGTGDPKQYF.